These 17 T cell receptor beta chains were sequenced from one sample in a study of molecular identifiers for immune sequencing clone quantification. A single record per CDR3 protein comes from TCRdb applying MiXCR to the PCR reads. The sample includes tens of thousands of distinct CDR3 sequences, approximately 26% of them seen just once. Material for sequencing was naive CD8+ T cells from blood, with Jurkat cell RNA spiked in. Described subset: FACS-sorted CD8+CD4-CCR7+CD45RA+ naive T cells. Receptor source: a human donor in good health. Some libraries in this study had Jurkat cell RNA spiked in.

To note about this clonotype: One end of the junction is discordant with germline, which a read error may explain. The V call is TRBV11-2, the J call TRBJ2-1, with 9 bases fitting TRBD2. CDR1 and CDR2 from the germline V gene are SGHAT and FQNNGV. CDR3 length: 15 amino acids. The CDR3 sequence: CASSLGSSGNNKQFF. DNA for the CDR3: TGTGCCAGCAGCTTAGGGTCTAGCGGGAACAATAAGCAGTTCTTC.

In its sample, this clonotype was seen many times. Germline and junction disagree at one end, which may indicate a read error. This chain connects TRBV6-2 or TRBV6-3 to TRBJ2-3; TRBD2 matches at 10 bases. The CDR3 runs 14 residues. CDR1 and CDR2 from the germline V gene are MNHEY and SVGEGT. The CDR3 region has the DNA TGTGCCAGCAGTGATATCGGACTAGCGGACCGCCAGGATTTT. The encoded protein is CASSDIGLADRQDF.

This clonotype was detected many times. The V gene is TRBV12-3 or TRBV12-4, the J gene TRBJ2-5; TRBD1 aligns across 7 bases. The CDR3 covers 13 residues. J gave up 5 bases and V 6 bases, and 6 bases lay outside the gene matches. The CDR3 reads CASRGQSRETQYF. The CDR3 DNA is TGTGCCAGCAGGGGACAGTCGCGGGAGACCCAGTACTTC.

This clonotype was recorded a few times. This chain links TRBV6-2 or TRBV6-3 with TRBJ2-7, with a weak D call TRBD2 (5 bases). The CDR3 contains 13 residues. Trimming took off 3 bases at V and 1 base at J, with 7 bases between the two ends. Looked up from germline, CDR1 is MNHEY and CDR2 is SVGEGT. The CDR3 protein is CASSYAGSYEQYF. CDR3 coding DNA: TGTGCCAGCAGTTATGCGGGTTCCTACGAGCAGTACTTC.

For this clonotype: The junction shows a germline mismatch at one end, possibly a read error. The rearrangement links TRBV7-6 to TRBJ2-5; D tentatively reads TRBD1 or TRBD2 (6 bases each). Germline V lookup: CDR1 SGHVS, CDR2 FNYEAQ. This CDR3 has 15 amino acids. This chain's CDR3 is CASGLGSGAGGTQYF. CDR3 DNA: TGTGCCAGCGGCTTAGGGTCAGGGGCCGGGGGGACCCAGTACTTC. Full variable domain (remainder filled in from reference TRBV7-6 and TRBJ2-5): GAGVSQSPRYKVTKRGQDVALRCDPISGHVSLYWYRQALGQGPEFLTYFNYEAQQDKSGLPNDRFSAERPEGSISTLTIQRTEQRDSAMYRCASGLGSGAGGTQYFGPGTRLLVL.

In this sample, this clonotype turned up many times. The chain carries TRBV7-9 and TRBJ2-1; the match to TRBD2 covers 10 bases. The CDR3 is 15 amino acids. The V gene end was trimmed by 5 bases and the J gene end by 3 bases; junction bases not matched to a gene: 4. Germline-derived CDR1 and CDR2 are SEHNR and FQNEAQ (reference sequence). CDR3 sequence (DNA): TGTGCCAGCAGCCTACTAGCGGGGAACTACAATGAGCAGTTCTTC. This translates into CASSLLAGNYNEQFF.

This clonotype has just a few counts. J is TRBJ2-1 and V is TRBV29-1, with a tentative D call TRBD1 (6 bases). Germline-derived CDR1 and CDR2 are SQVTM and ANQGSEA. This CDR3 region has 12 residues. Trimming left V 7 bases short and J 2 bases short, with 9 bases between. CDR3 nucleotide sequence: TGCAGCGCCCGGGACACCTACAATGAGCAGTTCTTC. This codes for CSARDTYNEQFF.

For this clonotype: Just one base apart from a much larger clone, this may be a read error. J is TRBJ2-2 and V is TRBV7-9; 11 positions match TRBD2. CDR1 and CDR2 (germline): SEHNR, FQNEAQ (reference sequence). CDR3 size: 16 residues. The CDR3 sequence is CAGSLGTSGSVGELFF. CDR3 coding DNA: TGTGCCGGCAGCTTAGGAACTAGCGGGAGTGTCGGGGAGCTGTTTTTT.

Ten or more counts support this clonotype. J is TRBJ2-5 and V is TRBV29-1; a possible D gene is TRBD1 (6 bases). Trimming left V 7 bases short and J 1 base short, with 10 bases between. CDR1 SQVTM and CDR2 ANQGSEA come from the germline V gene. The CDR3 spans 12 residues. CDR3: CSGWTVQETQYF. DNA for the CDR3: TGCAGCGGATGGACAGTCCAAGAGACCCAGTACTTC.

With respect to this clonotype: This sequence may be a read error, since a much larger clone differs from it by one base. This chain joins TRBV12-5 and TRBJ1-2; tentative D call: TRBD1 (5 bases). Germline CDR1 LGHNT, CDR2 FRNRAP. The CDR3 totals 13 residues. The CDR3: CASGLEGAAGYAF. CDR3 nucleotides: TGTGCTAGTGGTTTGGAAGGGGCAGCTGGCTACGCCTTC.

This clonotype was recorded many times. The V gene is TRBV5-1, the J gene TRBJ2-5, with unresolved D. In germline, CDR1 is SGHRS, CDR2 YFSETQ. This CDR3 is built from 14 residues. Trimming took off 0 bases at V and 2 bases at J, with 8 bases between the two ends. The CDR3 nucleotides are TGCGCCAGCAGCTTGGGCTGGGTACAAGAGACCCAGTACTTC. Amino acids: CASSLGWVQETQYF. The full variable domain, with the rest looked up from reference TRBV5-1 and TRBJ2-5, is KAGVTQTPRYLIKTRGQQVTLSCSPISGHRSVSWYQQTPGQGLQFLFEYFSETQRNKGNFPGRFSGRQFSNSRSEMNVSTLELGDSALYLCASSLGWVQETQYFGPGTRLLVL.

Concerning this clonotype: Being one base from a much bigger clone, this may be a read error. The chain is built from TRBV5-1 and TRBJ2-3, with D possibly being TRBD2 (6 bases). Trimming shortened V by 4 bases and J by 1 base, and 13 bases separated the two germline ends. The CDR3 loop spans 15 amino acids. From germline, CDR1 is SGHRS and CDR2 YFSETQ. DNA of the CDR3: TGCGCCAGCAGCATACTAGCTTTTGGCACAGATACGCAGTATTTT. Protein product: CASSILAFGTDTQYF.

This clonotype appeared many times. This chain connects TRBV5-1 to TRBJ2-3; 8 positions agree with TRBD2. Trimming at V came to 0 bases and at J to 4 bases, leaving 7 bases not matched to a gene. The CDR3 spans 16 residues. Per germline, CDR1 SGHRS and CDR2 YFSETQ. CDR3 nucleotide sequence: TGCGCCAGCAGCTTGGTTCCAGCGGGGGAAGCAGATACGCAGTATTTT. This sequence encodes CASSLVPAGEADTQYF.

With regard to this clonotype: A much larger clone lies a single base off, so this may be a read error. This chain links TRBV7-8 with TRBJ2-7, with 7 bases aligning to TRBD1. The CDR3 length is 14 residues. Germline V CDR1 and CDR2: SGHVS, FQNEAQ. The CDR3 DNA reads as TGTGCCAGCAGCCCGGGACAGAGCACCTACGGGCAGTACTTC. It yields the protein CASSPGQSTYGQYF. The full variable domain, completed using reference TRBV7-8 and TRBJ2-7, is GAGVSQSPRYKVAKRGQDVALRCDPISGHVSLFWYQQALGQGPEFLTYFQNEAQLDKSGLPSDRFFAERPEGSVSTLKIQRTQQEDSAVYLCASSPGQSTYGQYFGPGTRLTVT.

This clonotype has at least ten counts. The chain combines TRBV28 with TRBJ2-7; D remains ambiguous. V lost 1 base and J 0 bases, leaving 7 bases between the germline ends. This CDR3 spans 14 amino acids. Germline V lookup: CDR1 MDHEN, CDR2 SYDVKM. CDR3 in amino acids: CASSLLLSSYEQYF. CDR3 coding DNA: TGTGCCAGCAGTTTATTACTAAGCTCCTACGAGCAGTACTTC.

On this clonotype itself: This may come from a read error, since a much larger clone is one base off. The CDR3 ends on some other residue instead of the conserved phenylalanine or tryptophan, so this is likely a read error. CDR3 amino acids: CASSQDPGTGELFL. CDR3 in DNA: TGCGCCAGCAGCCAAGATCCGGGGACCGGGGAGCTGTTTCTT. The rearrangement links TRBV4-3 to TRBJ2-2; possibly TRBD2 for D (5 bases). This CDR3 contains 14 residues. The V gene lost 0 bases and the J gene lost 5 bases, with 7 bases spanning the gap. Per germline, CDR1 LGHNA and CDR2 YSLEER.

As concerns this clonotype: Possible read error: a much larger clone is one base away. J is TRBJ2-3 and V is TRBV29-1; D remains unclear. The J call is uncertain, as TRBJ1-5 better fits the DNA end. Germline V gene sequence: CDR1 SQVTM, CDR2 ANQGSEA. The CDR3 runs to 14 residues. The CDR3: CSVVASGYTDTQHF. In DNA, the CDR3 is TGCAGCGTTGTAGCTAGCGGATACACAGATACGCAGCATTTT.